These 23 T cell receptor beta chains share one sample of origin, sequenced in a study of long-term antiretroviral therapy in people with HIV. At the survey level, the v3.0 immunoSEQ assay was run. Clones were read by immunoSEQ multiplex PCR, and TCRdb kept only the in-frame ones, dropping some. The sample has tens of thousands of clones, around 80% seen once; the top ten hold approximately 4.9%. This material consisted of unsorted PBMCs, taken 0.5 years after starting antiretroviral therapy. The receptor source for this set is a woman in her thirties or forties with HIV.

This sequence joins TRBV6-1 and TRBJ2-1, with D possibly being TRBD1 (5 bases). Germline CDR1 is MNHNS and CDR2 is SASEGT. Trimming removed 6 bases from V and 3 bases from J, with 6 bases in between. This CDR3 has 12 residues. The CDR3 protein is CASSDSYNEQFF. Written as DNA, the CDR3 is TGTGCCAGCAGCGACAGCTACAATGAGCAGTTCTTC.

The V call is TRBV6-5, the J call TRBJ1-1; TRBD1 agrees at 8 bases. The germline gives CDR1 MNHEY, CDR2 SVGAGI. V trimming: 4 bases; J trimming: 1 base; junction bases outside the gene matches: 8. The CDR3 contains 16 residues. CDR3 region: CASSSLRTGSNTEAFF. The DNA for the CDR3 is TGTGCCAGCAGTTCCCTAAGGACAGGGTCGAACACTGAAGCTTTCTTT.

The CDR3 DNA reads TGTGCCAGCAGCAAAGAAGGGGGCGATCGCTCTGGAAACACCATATATTTT. It is translated as CASSKEGGDRSGNTIYF. The genes are TRBV21-1 and TRBJ1-3; TRBD1 was called by the table and not checked on the DNA. TRBV21-1 is flagged as a pseudogene. The CDR3 length is 17 residues.

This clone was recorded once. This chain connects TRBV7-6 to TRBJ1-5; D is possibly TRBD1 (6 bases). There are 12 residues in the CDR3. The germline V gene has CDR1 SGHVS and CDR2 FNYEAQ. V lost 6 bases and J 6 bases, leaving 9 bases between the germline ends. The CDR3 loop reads CASSSGVQPQHF. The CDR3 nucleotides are TGTGCCAGCAGTTCAGGGGTTCAGCCCCAGCATTTT.

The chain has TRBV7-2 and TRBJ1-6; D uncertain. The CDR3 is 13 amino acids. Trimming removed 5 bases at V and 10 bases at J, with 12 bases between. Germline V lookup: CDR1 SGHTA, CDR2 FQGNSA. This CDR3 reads CASSLGGPSPLHF. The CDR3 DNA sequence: TGTGCCAGCAGCCTTGGCGGCCCCTCACCCCTCCACTTT. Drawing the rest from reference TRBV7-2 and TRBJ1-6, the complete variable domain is GAGVSQSPSNKVTEKGKDVELRCDPISGHTALYWYRQSLGQGLEFLIYFQGNSAPDKSGLPSDRFSAERTGGSVSTLTIQRTQQEDSAVYLCASSLGGPSPLHFGNGTRLTVT.

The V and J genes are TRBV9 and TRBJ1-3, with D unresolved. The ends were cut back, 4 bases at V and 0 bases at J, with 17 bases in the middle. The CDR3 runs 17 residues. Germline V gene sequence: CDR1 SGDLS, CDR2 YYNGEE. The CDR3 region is CASSRDPLGDSGNTIYF. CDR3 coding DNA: TGTGCCAGCAGCCGTGATCCCCTGGGAGACTCTGGAAACACCATATATTTT.

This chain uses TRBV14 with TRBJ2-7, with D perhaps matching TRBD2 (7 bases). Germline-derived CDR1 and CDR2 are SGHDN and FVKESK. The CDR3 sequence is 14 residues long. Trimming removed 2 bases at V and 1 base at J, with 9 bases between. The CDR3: CASSQRGASYEQYF. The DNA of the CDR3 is TGTGCCAGCAGCCAACGGGGGGCGTCCTACGAGCAGTACTTC. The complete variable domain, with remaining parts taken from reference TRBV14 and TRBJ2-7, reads EAGVTQFPSHSVIEKGQTVTLRCDPISGHDNLYWYRRVMGKEIKFLLHFVKESKQDESGMPNNRFLAERTGGTYSTLKVQPAELEDSGVYFCASSQRGASYEQYFGPGTRLTVT.

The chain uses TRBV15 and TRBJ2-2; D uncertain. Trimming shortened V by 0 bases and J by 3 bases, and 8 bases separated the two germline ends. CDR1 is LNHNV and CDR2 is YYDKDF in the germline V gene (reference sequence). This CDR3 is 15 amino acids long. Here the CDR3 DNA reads TGTGCCACCAGCAGAGATCTCCTGGACACCGGGGAGCTGTTTTTT. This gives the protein CATSRDLLDTGELFF.

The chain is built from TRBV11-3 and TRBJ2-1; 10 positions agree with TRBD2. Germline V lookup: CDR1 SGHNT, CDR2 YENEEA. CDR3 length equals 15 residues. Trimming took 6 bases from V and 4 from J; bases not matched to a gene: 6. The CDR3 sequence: CASSSSGGGYNEQFF. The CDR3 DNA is TGTGCCAGCAGTTCTAGCGGGGGAGGTTACAATGAGCAGTTCTTC.

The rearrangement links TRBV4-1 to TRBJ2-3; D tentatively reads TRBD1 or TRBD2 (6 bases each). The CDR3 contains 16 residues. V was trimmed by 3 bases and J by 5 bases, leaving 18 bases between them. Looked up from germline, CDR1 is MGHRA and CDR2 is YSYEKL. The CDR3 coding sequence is TGCGCCAGCAGCCATCCTACAGGGAGGTTTCAAGATACGCAGTATTTT. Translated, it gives CASSHPTGRFQDTQYF.

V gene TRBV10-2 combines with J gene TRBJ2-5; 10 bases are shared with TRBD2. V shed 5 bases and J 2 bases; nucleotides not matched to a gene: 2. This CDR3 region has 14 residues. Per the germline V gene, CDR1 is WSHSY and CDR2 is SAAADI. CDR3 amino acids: CASSLAGVQETQYF. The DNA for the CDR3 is TGCGCCAGCAGTCTAGCGGGGGTACAAGAGACCCAGTACTTC.

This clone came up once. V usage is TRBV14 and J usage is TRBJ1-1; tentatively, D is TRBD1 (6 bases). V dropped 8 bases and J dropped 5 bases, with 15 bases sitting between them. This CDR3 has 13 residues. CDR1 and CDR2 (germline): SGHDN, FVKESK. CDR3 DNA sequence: TGTGCCAGCCGCCGAACAGGGAAAACTGAAGCTTTCTTT. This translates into CASRRTGKTEAFF. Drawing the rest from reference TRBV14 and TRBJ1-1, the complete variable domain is EAGVTQFPSHSVIEKGQTVTLRCDPISGHDNLYWYRRVMGKEIKFLLHFVKESKQDESGMPNNRFLAERTGGTYSTLKVQPAELEDSGVYFCASRRTGKTEAFFGQGTRLTVV.

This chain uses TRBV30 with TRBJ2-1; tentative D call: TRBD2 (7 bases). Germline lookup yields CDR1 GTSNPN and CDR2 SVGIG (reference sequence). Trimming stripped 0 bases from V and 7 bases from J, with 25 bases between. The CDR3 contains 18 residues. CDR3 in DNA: TGTGCCTGGAGTGTTCACTCCGGGGGGCTATATTTAACGAATGAGCAGTTCTTC. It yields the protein CAWSVHSGGLYLTNEQFF.

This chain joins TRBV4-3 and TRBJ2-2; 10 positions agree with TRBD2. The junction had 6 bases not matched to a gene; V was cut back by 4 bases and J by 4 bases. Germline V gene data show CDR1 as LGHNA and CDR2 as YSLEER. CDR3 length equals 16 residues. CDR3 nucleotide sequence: TGCGCCAGCAGCCGCCGAGCGGGGGGGACCACCGGGGAGCTGTTTTTT. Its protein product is CASSRRAGGTTGELFF.

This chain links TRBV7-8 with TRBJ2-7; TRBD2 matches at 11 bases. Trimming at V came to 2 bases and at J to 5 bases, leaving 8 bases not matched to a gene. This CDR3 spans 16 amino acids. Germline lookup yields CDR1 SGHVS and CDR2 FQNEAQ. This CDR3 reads CASSLFSGGAGHEQYF. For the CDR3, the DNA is TGTGCCAGCAGCTTATTTAGCGGGGGGGCGGGCCACGAGCAGTACTTC.

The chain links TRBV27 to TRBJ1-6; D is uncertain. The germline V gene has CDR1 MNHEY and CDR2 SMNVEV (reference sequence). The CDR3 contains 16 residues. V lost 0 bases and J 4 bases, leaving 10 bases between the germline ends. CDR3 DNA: TGTGCCAGCAGTTTATCGCGGGCAGCATATAATTCACCCCTCCACTTT. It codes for CASSLSRAAYNSPLHF.

DNA for the CDR3: TGTGCCAGTAGTATAGCCCCTGGACTAGCGGAAGAGACCCAGTACTTC. This codes for CASSIAPGLAEETQYF. The J gene is TRBJ2-5, the V gene TRBV19, with 10 bases identical to TRBD2. Germline lookup yields CDR1 LNHDA and CDR2 SQIVND (reference sequence). The CDR3 loop spans 16 amino acids. V shed 1 base and J 3 bases; nucleotides not matched to a gene: 5.

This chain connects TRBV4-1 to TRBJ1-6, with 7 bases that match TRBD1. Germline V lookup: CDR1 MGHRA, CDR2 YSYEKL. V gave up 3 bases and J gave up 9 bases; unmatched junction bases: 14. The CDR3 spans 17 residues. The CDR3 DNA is TGCGCCAGCAGCCACCTCGTACAGGGGAAATGGCCTTCACCCCTCCACTTT. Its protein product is CASSHLVQGKWPSPLHF.

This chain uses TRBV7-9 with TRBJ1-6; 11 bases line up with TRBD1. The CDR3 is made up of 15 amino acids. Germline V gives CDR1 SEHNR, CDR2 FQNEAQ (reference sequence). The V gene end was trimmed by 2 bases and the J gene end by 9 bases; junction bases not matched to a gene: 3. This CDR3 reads CASSLLGTGGSPLHF. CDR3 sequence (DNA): TGTGCCAGCAGCTTATTAGGGACAGGGGGTTCACCCCTCCACTTT.

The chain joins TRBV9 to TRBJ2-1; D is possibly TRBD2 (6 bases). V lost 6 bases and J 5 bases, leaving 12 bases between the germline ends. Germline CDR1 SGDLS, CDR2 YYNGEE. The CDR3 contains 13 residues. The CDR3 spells CASTGRGNNEQFF. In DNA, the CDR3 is TGTGCCAGCACGGGCCGGGGGAACAATGAGCAGTTCTTC.

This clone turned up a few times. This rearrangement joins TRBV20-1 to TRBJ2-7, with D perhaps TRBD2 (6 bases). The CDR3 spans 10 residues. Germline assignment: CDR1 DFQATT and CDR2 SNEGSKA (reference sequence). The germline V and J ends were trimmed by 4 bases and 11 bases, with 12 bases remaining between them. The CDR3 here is CSAKRDSEYF. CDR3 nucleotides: TGCAGTGCTAAACGGGACTCCGAGTACTTC.

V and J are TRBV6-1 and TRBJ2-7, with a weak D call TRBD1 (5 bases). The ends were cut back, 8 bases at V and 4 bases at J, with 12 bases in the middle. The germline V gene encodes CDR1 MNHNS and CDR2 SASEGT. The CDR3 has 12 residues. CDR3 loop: CASEWAGYEQYF. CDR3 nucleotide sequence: TGTGCCAGCGAGTGGGCAGGGTACGAGCAGTACTTC.

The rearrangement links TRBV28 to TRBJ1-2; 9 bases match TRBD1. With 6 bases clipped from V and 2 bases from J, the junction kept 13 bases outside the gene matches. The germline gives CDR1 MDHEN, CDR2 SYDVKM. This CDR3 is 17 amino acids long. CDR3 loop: CASRPPPGQGGNYGYTF. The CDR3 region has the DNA TGTGCCAGCAGACCTCCTCCGGGACAGGGAGGGAACTATGGCTACACCTTC.